This T cell receptor (beta chain) was identified in a study of cytomegalovirus exposure and HLA in healthy donors. Study in general: A preliminary data release comprised roughly 80 million unique TCRs obtained from HLA-typed donors. General study findings and limits: HLA allele associations emerged for 17,000 or so TCR beta sequences in a later analysis, at 0.05 false discovery rate.

For this clone: Its matching antigen is unknown.

A multiplex PCR was run with 60 Vbeta primers and 13 Jbeta primers. Sequencing was performed with immunoSEQ multiplex PCR; in TCRdb, only in-frame clones are kept and a portion is missing. The sample has about 200,000 clones. Sequencing was done on a sample of PBMCs. The receptor's source is a woman aged 25 to 39 in good health and CMV-seropositive.

DNA of the CDR3: TGCGCCAGCAGTGAGTCCTTCGAGGGTGGGCAGTTCTTC. The encoded protein is CASSESFEGGQFF. This chain joins TRBV10-2 and TRBJ2-1; D might be TRBD2 (5 bases). Germline lookup yields CDR1 WSHSY and CDR2 SAAADI. V was trimmed by 0 bases and J by 12 bases, leaving 12 bases between them. The CDR3 loop spans 13 amino acids.